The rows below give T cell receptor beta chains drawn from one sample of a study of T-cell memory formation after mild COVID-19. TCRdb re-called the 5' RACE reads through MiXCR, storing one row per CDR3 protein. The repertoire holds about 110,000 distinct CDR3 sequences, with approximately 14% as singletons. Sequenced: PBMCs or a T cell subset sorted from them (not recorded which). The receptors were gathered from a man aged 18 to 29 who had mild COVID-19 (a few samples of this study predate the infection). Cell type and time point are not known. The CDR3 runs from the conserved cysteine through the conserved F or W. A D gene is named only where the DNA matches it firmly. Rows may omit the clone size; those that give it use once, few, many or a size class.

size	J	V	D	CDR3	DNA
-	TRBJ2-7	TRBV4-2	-	CASSQGWDTYEQYF	TGTGCCAGCAGCCAAGGATGGGACACCTACGAGCAGTACTTC
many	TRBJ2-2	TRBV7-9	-	CASSPRDGANTGELFF	TGTGCCAGCAGCCCTCGCGACGGTGCGAACACCGGGGAGCTGTTTTTT
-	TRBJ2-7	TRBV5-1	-	CASSPLRGTKSYEQYF	TGCGCCAGCAGCCCCCTCCGCGGGACAAAGTCCTACGAGCAGTACTTC
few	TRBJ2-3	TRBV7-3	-	CASSQGRTSTDTQYF	TGTGCCAGCAGCCAAGGCCGGACTAGCACAGATACGCAGTATTTT
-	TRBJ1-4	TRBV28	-	CASSPGRATNEKLFF	TGTGCCAGCAGCCCCGGGAGGGCTACTAATGAAAAACTGTTTTTT
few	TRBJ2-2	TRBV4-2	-	CASSPSPGELFF	TGTGCCAGCAGCCCCTCGCCCGGGGAGCTGTTTTTT
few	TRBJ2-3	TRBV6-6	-	CASSYSGGRGPASTDTQYF	TGTGCCAGCAGTTACTCCGGGGGGCGCGGCCCCGCTAGCACAGATACGCAGTATTTT
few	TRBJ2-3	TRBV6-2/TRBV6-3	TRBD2	CASSSGTSTTDTQYF	TGTGCCAGCAGTAGCGGGACTTCTACCACAGATACGCAGTATTTT
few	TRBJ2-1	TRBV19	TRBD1	CASSIGQGAYEQFF	TGTGCCAGTAGTATAGGACAGGGGGCGTATGAGCAGTTCTTC
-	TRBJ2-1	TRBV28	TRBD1	CASSPDLTGAPEQFF	TGTGCCAGCAGTCCCGACCTGACAGGGGCGCCTGAGCAGTTCTTC
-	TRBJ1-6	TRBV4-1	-	CASSQDRWTSASSPLHF	TGCGCCAGCAGCCAAGATCGATGGACGTCGGCATCGTCACCCCTCCACTTT
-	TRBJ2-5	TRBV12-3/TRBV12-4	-	CASSDGTEETQYF	TGTGCCAGCAGCGACGGGACTGAGGAGACCCAGTACTTC
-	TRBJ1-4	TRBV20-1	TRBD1	CSARSDREPTNEKLFF	TGCAGTGCTAGAAGTGACAGGGAACCCACTAATGAAAAACTGTTTTTT
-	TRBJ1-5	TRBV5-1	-	CASSLQGGQPQHF	TGCGCCAGCAGCCTACAGGGAGGTCAGCCCCAGCATTTT
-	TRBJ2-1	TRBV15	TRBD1	CATSRPRTGAHEQFF	TGTGCCACCAGCAGACCGCGGACAGGGGCCCATGAGCAGTTCTTC
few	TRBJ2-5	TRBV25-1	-	CASSEFPREQETQYF	TGTGCCAGCAGTGAATTCCCCAGAGAGCAAGAGACCCAGTACTTC
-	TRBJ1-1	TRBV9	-	CASSASYRVGGTEAFF	TGTGCCAGCAGCGCCTCCTACAGGGTTGGCGGCACTGAAGCTTTCTTT
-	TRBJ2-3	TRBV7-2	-	CASDLGGQITDTQYF	TGTGCCAGCGACCTGGGCGGGCAGATCACAGATACGCAGTATTTT
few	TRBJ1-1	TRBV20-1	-	CSARDRAGAMNTEAFF	TGCAGTGCTAGAGATCGGGCAGGGGCTATGAACACTGAAGCTTTCTTT
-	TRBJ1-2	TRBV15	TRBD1	CATSRDLGQGDNYGYTF	TGTGCCACCAGCAGAGATCTCGGACAGGGGGATAACTATGGCTACACCTTC
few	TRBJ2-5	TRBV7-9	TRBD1	CASSWLLGQQETQYF	TGTGCCAGCAGCTGGCTTTTGGGACAGCAAGAGACCCAGTACTTC
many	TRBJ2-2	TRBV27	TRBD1	CASTSGQGHTGELFF	TGTGCCAGCACCTCCGGACAGGGGCACACCGGGGAGCTGTTTTTT
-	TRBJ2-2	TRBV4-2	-	CASSQEVWGTTSNTGELFF	TGTGCCAGCAGCCAAGAGGTGTGGGGGACAACCTCGAACACCGGGGAGCTGTTTTTT
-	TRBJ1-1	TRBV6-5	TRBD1	CASSPDRVWAFF	TGTGCCAGCAGCCCGGACAGGGTTTGGGCTTTCTTT
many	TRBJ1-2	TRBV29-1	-	CSVDLGWGYTF	TGCAGCGTTGATCTGGGTTGGGGCTACACCTTC
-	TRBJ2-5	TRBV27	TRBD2	CASSLRGASGGPGTQYF	TGTGCCAGCAGTTTGCGTGGGGCTAGCGGGGGGCCCGGGACCCAGTACTTC
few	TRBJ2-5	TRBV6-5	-	CASSYASLETQYF	TGTGCCAGCAGTTACGCGAGCTTGGAGACCCAGTACTTC
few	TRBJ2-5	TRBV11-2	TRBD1	CASRNSDRGSQETQYF	TGTGCCAGCAGGAACTCGGACAGGGGGAGCCAAGAGACCCAGTACTTC
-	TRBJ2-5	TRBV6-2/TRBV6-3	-	CASTFRGTYQETQYF	TGTGCCAGCACTTTTCGGGGGACGTACCAAGAGACCCAGTACTTC
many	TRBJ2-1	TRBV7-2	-	CASSFGLRGAGADEQFF	TGTGCCAGCAGCTTCGGGTTAAGGGGGGCAGGGGCCGATGAGCAGTTCTTC
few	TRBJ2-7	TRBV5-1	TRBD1	CASSLGTGLYEQYF	TGCGCCAGCAGCTTGGGGACAGGCCTCTACGAGCAGTACTTC
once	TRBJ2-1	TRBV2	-	CASRRRGKDEQFF	TGTGCCAGCCGCAGACGGGGGAAGGATGAGCAGTTCTTC
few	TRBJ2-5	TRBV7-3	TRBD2	CASSLTPASGLETQYF	TGTGCCAGCAGCTTAACGCCCGCTAGCGGTTTGGAGACCCAGTACTTC
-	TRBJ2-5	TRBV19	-	CASSEVGRETQYF	TGTGCCAGTTCGGAGGTGGGACGAGAGACCCAGTACTTC
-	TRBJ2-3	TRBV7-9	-	CASSPARTDTQYF	TGTGCCAGCAGCCCGGCACGGACGGATACGCAGTATTTT
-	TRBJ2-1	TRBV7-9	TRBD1	CASSLLQAGGDEQFF	TGTGCCAGCAGCTTATTGCAGGCAGGGGGAGATGAGCAGTTCTTC
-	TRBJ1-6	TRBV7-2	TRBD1	CASSLGQGNPDSPLHF	TGTGCCAGCAGCCTGGGACAGGGAAATCCTGATTCACCCCTCCACTTT
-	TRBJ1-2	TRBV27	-	CASSLSGGGYGYTF	TGTGCCAGCAGTTTAAGTGGCGGAGGATATGGCTACACCTTC
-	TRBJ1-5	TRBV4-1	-	CASSQVFSERQPQHF	TGCGCCAGCAGCCAAGTTTTCTCAGAAAGACAGCCCCAGCATTTT
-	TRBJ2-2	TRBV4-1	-	CASSQEPFPGELFF	TGCGCCAGCAGCCAAGAGCCCTTTCCCGGGGAGCTGTTTTTT
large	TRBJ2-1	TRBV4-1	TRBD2	CASSQDSGGAGEQFF	TGCGCCAGCAGCCAAGATTCCGGGGGGGCCGGTGAGCAGTTCTTC
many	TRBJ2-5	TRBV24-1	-	CATSDPTGIQETQYF	TGTGCCACCAGTGATCCCACGGGGATACAAGAGACCCAGTACTTC
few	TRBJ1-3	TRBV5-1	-	CASSPGNTIYF	TGCGCCAGCAGCCCAGGAAACACCATATATTTT
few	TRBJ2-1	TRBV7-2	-	CASSSRGGPYNEQFF	TGTGCCAGCAGCTCCAGAGGGGGGCCTTACAATGAGCAGTTCTTC
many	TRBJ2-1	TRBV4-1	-	CASSQRGMGQGYEQFF	TGCGCCAGCAGCCAAAGGGGTATGGGGCAGGGATATGAGCAGTTCTTC